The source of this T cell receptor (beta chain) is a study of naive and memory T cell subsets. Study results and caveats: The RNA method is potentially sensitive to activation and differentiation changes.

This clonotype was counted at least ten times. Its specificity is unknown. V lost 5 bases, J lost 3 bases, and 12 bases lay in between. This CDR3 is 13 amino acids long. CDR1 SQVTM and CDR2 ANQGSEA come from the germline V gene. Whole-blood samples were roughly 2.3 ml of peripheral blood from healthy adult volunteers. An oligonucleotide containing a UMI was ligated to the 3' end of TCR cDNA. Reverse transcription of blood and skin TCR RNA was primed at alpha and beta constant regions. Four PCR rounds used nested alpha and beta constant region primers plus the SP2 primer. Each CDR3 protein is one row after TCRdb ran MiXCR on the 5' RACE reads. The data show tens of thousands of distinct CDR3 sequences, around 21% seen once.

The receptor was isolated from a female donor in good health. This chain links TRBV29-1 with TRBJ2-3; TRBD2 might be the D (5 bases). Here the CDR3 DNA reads TGCAGCGTTCCCTCCCCGGGAACAGATACGCAGTATTTT. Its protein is CSVPSPGTDTQYF.